This T cell receptor (beta chain) was retrieved from a study of Graves' ophthalmopathy and Graves' hyperthyroidism. Findings and limits, study-wide: A model of 13 signatures distinguished ophthalmopathy from stable hyperthyroidism at around 91% sensitivity and 65% to 84% specificity.

This clonotype has a count of ten or more. Its antigen is not known. Germline CDR1 is SNHLY and CDR2 is FYNNEI. Between the trimmed V and J ends, which lost 6 bases and 4 bases, there was a span of 18 bases. This CDR3 comprises 15 residues. Diagnosis relied on clinical symptoms, serum thyroxine, TRAb, thyroid ultrasound and orbital computed tomography. The authors amplified TCR beta CDR3 regions, and they did so from RNA transcripts for repertoire sequencing. HTBI primers served in a first-round RT-PCR, which a second-round multiplex PCR followed. TCRdb recomputed calls from the multiplex PCR reads with MiXCR, one row per CDR3 protein. The sample carries about 600,000 distinct CDR3 sequences, roughly 39% recorded once.

The sequencing sample was made of peripheral blood or thyroid tissue (not recorded which). The chain recombines TRBV2 with TRBJ1-1, with a weak D call TRBD1 (5 bases). The sequence came from an adult man with Graves' hyperthyroidism. The chain's CDR3 is CASSVQDGGGTEAFF. Written as DNA, the CDR3 is TGTGCCAGCAGCGTCCAAGACGGGGGTGGCACTGAAGCTTTCTTT.